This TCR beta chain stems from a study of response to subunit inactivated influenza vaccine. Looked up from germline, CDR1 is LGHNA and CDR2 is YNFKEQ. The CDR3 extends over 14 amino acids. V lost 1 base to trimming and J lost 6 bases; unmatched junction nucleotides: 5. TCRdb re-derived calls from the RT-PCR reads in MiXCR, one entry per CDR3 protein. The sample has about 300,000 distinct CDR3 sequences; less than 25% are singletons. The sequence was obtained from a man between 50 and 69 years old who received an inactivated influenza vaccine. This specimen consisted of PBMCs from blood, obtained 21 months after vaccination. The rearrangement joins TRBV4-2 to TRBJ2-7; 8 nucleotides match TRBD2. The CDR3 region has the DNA TGTGCCAGCAGCCAAGGCCGGGAGGGGCCCGAGCAGTACTTC. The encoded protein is CASSQGREGPEQYF.